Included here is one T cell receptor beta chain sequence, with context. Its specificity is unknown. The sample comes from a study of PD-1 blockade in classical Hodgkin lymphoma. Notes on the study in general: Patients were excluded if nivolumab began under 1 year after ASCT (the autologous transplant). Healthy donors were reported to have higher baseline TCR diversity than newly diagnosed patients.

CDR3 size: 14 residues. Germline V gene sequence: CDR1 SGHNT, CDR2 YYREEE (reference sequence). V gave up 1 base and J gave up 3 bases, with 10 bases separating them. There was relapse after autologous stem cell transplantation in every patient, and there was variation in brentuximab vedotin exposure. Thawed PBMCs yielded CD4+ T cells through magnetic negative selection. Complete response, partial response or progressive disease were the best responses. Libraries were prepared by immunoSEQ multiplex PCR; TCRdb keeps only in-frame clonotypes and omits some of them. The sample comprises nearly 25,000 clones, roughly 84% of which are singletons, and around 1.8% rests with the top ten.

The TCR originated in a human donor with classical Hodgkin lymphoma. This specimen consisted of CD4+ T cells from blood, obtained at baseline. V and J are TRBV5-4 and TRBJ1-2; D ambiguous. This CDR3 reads CASSLSLGDYGYTF. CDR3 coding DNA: TGTGCCAGCAGCTTGTCGTTGGGAGACTATGGCTACACCTTC.